This TCR beta chain was identified during a study of control samples from healthy donors and cancer patients. Profiled with immunoSEQ multiplex PCR; TCRdb holds only in-frame clones, not every one. Among about 120,000 clones listed, around 93% were seen once. The sequenced material came from PBMCs. This receptor was identified in a man aged 50-59 years with head and neck cancer.

This CDR3 is CASSIGGTGVTEAFF. In nucleotides, the CDR3 is TGTGCCAGTAGTATTGGGGGGACAGGGGTCACTGAAGCTTTCTTT. The chain recombines TRBV19 with TRBJ1-1, with 10 bases fitting TRBD1. Germline lookup yields CDR1 LNHDA and CDR2 SQIVND (reference sequence). V lost 3 bases to trimming and J lost 4 bases; unmatched junction nucleotides: 5. The CDR3 length is 15 residues.